The 23 T cell receptor beta chains in this list originate from one sample, sequenced in a study of Ad26.COV2.S vaccination and SARS-CoV-2 variants. Treatment described: roughly 18 received Ad26.COV2.S at low or high dose, single or two shots; about 5 received placebo; per-sample allocation not given. Sampling happened 63 days after the first vaccine or placebo injection. Produced via immunoSEQ multiplex PCR; TCRdb's table is partial and in-frame only. The table lists 500,000 or so clones, 80% to 90% of them singletons. The material was peripheral blood, obtained in a trial of Ad26.COV2.S vaccine versus placebo. These receptors were collected from a person aged 18 to 59 who received the Ad26.COV2.S COVID-19 vaccine or a placebo.

The J gene is TRBJ1-2, the V gene TRBV19; maybe TRBD1 (5 bases). The CDR3 extends over 15 amino acids. Per the germline V gene, CDR1 is LNHDA and CDR2 is SQIVND (reference sequence). The ends were cut back, 4 bases at V and 5 bases at J, with 17 bases in the middle. CDR3 coding DNA: TGTGCCAGTAGTACGCTATTAGGGACGGCATATGGCTACACCTTC. Its protein is CASSTLLGTAYGYTF.

This sequence joins TRBV6-5 and TRBJ2-7; a possible D gene is TRBD2 (6 bases). The CDR3 spans 13 residues. V was clipped by 6 bases and J by 5 bases, with 14 bases between them. Germline loops: CDR1 MNHEY, CDR2 SVGAGI. The CDR3 nucleotides are TGTGCCAGCAGGCAAGGAGGAGGGAACGAGCAGTACTTC. Translating gives CASRQGGGNEQYF.

The CDR3 DNA follows: TGTGCCATCAGTGAGGGCAGTCCCTGGCCCCAGCATTTT. Translating gives CAISEGSPWPQHF. This rearrangement joins TRBV10-3 to TRBJ1-5; D gene unclear. The V gene's germline CDR1 is ENHRY and CDR2 SYGVKD. Trimming took off 2 bases at V and 9 bases at J, with 11 bases between the two ends. CDR3 length: 13 amino acids.

V gene TRBV15 combines with J gene TRBJ1-6; TRBD1 might be the D (6 bases). Trimming pared 0 bases from V and 8 bases from J, leaving 17 bases between. Looked up from germline, CDR1 is LNHNV and CDR2 is YYDKDF (reference sequence). This CDR3 comprises 17 residues. CDR3 region: CATSRDSLGGADSPLHF. The CDR3 DNA reads as TGTGCCACCAGCAGAGACTCGTTGGGGGGGGCCGATTCACCCCTCCACTTT.

V gene TRBV29-1 combines with J gene TRBJ1-1, with D possibly being TRBD1 (6 bases). In germline, CDR1 is SQVTM, CDR2 ANQGSEA. This CDR3 has 13 amino acids. The ends were cut back, 4 bases at V and 2 bases at J, with 11 bases in the middle. The chain's CDR3 is CSVVGAYNTEAFF. CDR3 sequence (DNA): TGCAGCGTTGTGGGGGCTTATAACACTGAAGCTTTCTTT. Using reference TRBV29-1 and TRBJ1-1 for the parts outside the CDR3, the full variable domain is SAVISQKPSRDICQRGTSLTIQCQVDSQVTMMFWYRQQPGQSLTLIATANQGSEATYESGFVIDKFPISRPNLTFSTLTVSNMSPEDSSIYLCSVVGAYNTEAFFGQGTRLTVV.

The V gene is TRBV19, the J gene TRBJ2-5; D might be TRBD1 or TRBD2, each matching 5 bases. The germline V gene encodes CDR1 LNHDA and CDR2 SQIVND (reference sequence). The CDR3 has 13 residues. The V and J ends lost 2 bases and 9 bases respectively, with 13 bases between them. The CDR3 DNA is TGTGCCAGTAGTATAACCCCCTGGGGGTCCCAGTACTTC. The encoded protein is CASSITPWGSQYF.

The J gene is TRBJ1-5, the V gene TRBV28; 7 nucleotides match TRBD1. Germline values: CDR1 MDHEN, CDR2 SYDVKM. The CDR3 contains 15 residues. V shed 2 bases and J 5 bases; nucleotides not matched to a gene: 6. The CDR3 loop reads CASSLVGGSYQPQHF. CDR3 in DNA: TGTGCCAGCAGTTTAGTAGGGGGCTCCTATCAGCCCCAGCATTTT.

This clone was seen a single time. This chain joins TRBV15 and TRBJ1-3; D uncertain. Germline assignment: CDR1 LNHNV and CDR2 YYDKDF (reference sequence). This CDR3 has 13 amino acids. The germline V and J ends were trimmed by 0 bases and 4 bases, with 4 bases remaining between them. The CDR3 sequence: CATSRDPGNTIYF. The CDR3 DNA reads as TGTGCCACCAGCAGAGATCCAGGAAACACCATATATTTT.

V usage is TRBV18 and J usage is TRBJ1-3, with TRBD1 identical over 8 bases. Per germline, CDR1 KGHSH and CDR2 LQKENI. This CDR3 is 15 amino acids long. The J segment lost 0 bases and the V segment lost 4 bases, leaving 2 bases of the junction unmatched. The CDR3 DNA reads TGTGCCAGCTCACTGGGACAGGCCTCTGGAAACACCATATATTTT. Its translation: CASSLGQASGNTIYF.

This rearrangement joins TRBV12-5 to TRBJ1-2; D gene unclear. V was clipped by 0 bases and J by 5 bases, with 13 bases between them. This CDR3 comprises 15 residues. CDR1 and CDR2 (germline): LGHNT, FRNRAP. Here the CDR3 DNA reads TGTGCTAGTGGTTTGGTGTCCAGACTTCTATATGGCTACACCTTC. It codes for CASGLVSRLLYGYTF.

The chain couples TRBV7-9 to TRBJ1-2, with 7 nucleotides matching TRBD1. The V segment lost 1 base and the J segment 7 bases; nucleotides outside the gene matches: 9. Germline CDR1 SEHNR, CDR2 FQNEAQ (reference sequence). CDR3 size: 15 residues. The CDR3 loop reads CASSLGAGGISGYTF. CDR3 bases: TGTGCCAGCAGCTTAGGGGCAGGGGGAATCTCTGGCTACACCTTC.

V is TRBV15 and J is TRBJ2-7, with a weak D call TRBD2 (5 bases). The CDR3 runs 14 residues. V lost 0 bases, J lost 2 bases, and 8 bases lay in between. In germline, CDR1 is LNHNV, CDR2 YYDKDF (reference sequence). CDR3 sequence (DNA): TGTGCCACCAGCAGAGAACCGGGGACCTACGAGCAGTACTTC. This translates into CATSREPGTYEQYF.

Note on this clone: Other DNA variants within this sample encode the same CDR3. The J gene is TRBJ1-2, the V gene TRBV11-2; D is undetermined. The ends were cut back, 1 base at V and 5 bases at J, with 5 bases in the middle. Germline V gives CDR1 SGHAT, CDR2 FQNNGV. The CDR3 runs to 12 residues. The CDR3 reads CASSLGPYGYTF. CDR3 coding DNA: TGTGCCAGCAGCTTAGGCCCTTATGGCTACACCTTC.

J is TRBJ2-2 and V is TRBV7-9; D is unresolved. CDR1 and CDR2 (germline): SEHNR, FQNEAQ (reference sequence). V was clipped by 6 bases and J by 2 bases, with 16 bases between them. The CDR3 extends over 16 amino acids. The CDR3 is CASSSPGGVNTGELFF. The CDR3 region has the DNA TGTGCCAGCAGTTCTCCCGGTGGTGTTAACACCGGGGAGCTGTTTTTT.

This chain connects TRBV3-1 (or the pseudogene TRBV3-2) to TRBJ1-2; no firm D call. The CDR3 has 14 amino acids. V lost 6 bases and J lost 3, with 14 bases in between. Looked up from germline, CDR1 is LGHDT and CDR2 is YNNKEL (reference sequence). CDR3 DNA: TGTGCCAGCAGTCGGACCGGGCTTTACTATGGCTACACCTTC. Its translation: CASSRTGLYYGYTF.

The rearrangement links TRBV11-3 to TRBJ2-3, with D maybe TRBD1 (5 bases). The CDR3 spans 18 residues. Trimming stripped 4 bases from V and 0 bases from J, with 20 bases between. Germline V gives CDR1 SGHNT, CDR2 YENEEA. As DNA, the CDR3 is TGTGCCAGCAGCTGGCCAGGTGGCAGGGTGGGGAGCACAGATACGCAGTATTTT. Its protein product is CASSWPGGRVGSTDTQYF.

A word on this clone: The same CDR3 can be traced to other DNA sequences in this sample. The rearrangement links TRBV12-3 or TRBV12-4 to TRBJ1-1; D is undetermined. This CDR3 has 12 residues. Trimming removed 1 base from V and 1 base from J, with 1 base in between. The CDR3 loop is CASSLENTEAFF. CDR3 DNA sequence: TGTGCCAGCAGTTTAGAGAACACTGAAGCTTTCTTT.

The table lists this clone with a few counts. The V and J genes are TRBV4-2 and TRBJ1-5, with 7 bases identical to TRBD1. The CDR3 spans 15 residues. After removal of 4 bases from V and 0 bases from J, the junction contained 3 bases not matched to a gene. The germline V gene has CDR1 LGHNA and CDR2 YNFKEQ. CDR3 DNA: TGTGCCAGCAGCCTGGGACAGAATAGCAATCAGCCCCAGCATTTT. Protein product: CASSLGQNSNQPQHF.

This rearrangement joins TRBV5-1 to TRBJ1-1; no clear D. Trimming cost V 4 bases and J 5 bases, with 15 bases left between them. CDR1 is SGHRS, CDR2 YFSETQ, per germline. The CDR3 runs 14 residues. The CDR3: CASSPRLGITEAFF. CDR3 coding DNA: TGCGCCAGCAGCCCAAGATTGGGGATAACTGAAGCTTTCTTT.

The J gene is TRBJ1-2, the V gene TRBV20-1, with D possibly matching TRBD1 (5 bases). With 5 bases removed from V and 8 bases from J, the gap between germline ends came to 12 bases. The germline gives CDR1 DFQATT, CDR2 SNEGSKA (reference sequence). This CDR3 is 11 amino acids long. This chain's CDR3 is CSAPQGYGYTF. CDR3 bases: TGCAGTGCTCCCCAGGGTTACGGCTACACCTTC.

The rearrangement joins TRBV7-3 to TRBJ2-2; no firm D call. Germline loops: CDR1 SGHTA, CDR2 FQGTGA. Trimming cost V 5 bases and J 6 bases, with 7 bases left between them. The CDR3 runs to 12 residues. The CDR3 nucleotides read TGTGCCAGCAGCAGAGGTCCCGGGGAGCTGTTTTTT. It specifies CASSRGPGELFF.

This chain connects TRBV5-5 to TRBJ2-3; 7 nucleotides match TRBD1. The J segment lost 2 bases and the V segment lost 4 bases, leaving 7 bases of the junction unmatched. From germline, CDR1 is SGHKS and CDR2 YYEKEE (reference sequence). The CDR3 consists of 15 residues. The CDR3 sequence is CASSPFDRDTDTQYF. The CDR3 DNA sequence: TGTGCCAGCAGCCCCTTTGACAGGGACACAGATACGCAGTATTTT.

This chain uses TRBV7-9 with TRBJ1-1, with D maybe TRBD1 (5 bases). Deletions cut 3 bases from V and 4 bases from J, with 9 bases between. There are 13 residues in the CDR3. Per germline, CDR1 SEHNR and CDR2 FQNEAQ (reference sequence). CDR3 sequence (DNA): TGTGCCAGCAGCTTCCCGGGGGTCACTGAAGCTTTCTTT. This encodes CASSFPGVTEAFF.